The 8 T cell receptor beta chains reported below all come from one sample, sequenced in a study of blood T cells in healthy people across ages. The authors ran a second PCR of roughly 6 to 12 cycles using a sample-barcoded 5' primer and a J-beta primer mix. TCRdb reanalysed the 5' RACE reads using MiXCR and keeps one entry per CDR3 protein. The sample has 1,100,000 or so distinct CDR3 sequences, 45% seen once. The sequencing input was blood. The source of these receptors is a woman aged 60-75 years in good health.

The chain couples TRBV6-5 to TRBJ1-4; D remains unclear. The CDR3 length is 14 residues. Looked up from germline, CDR1 is MNHEY and CDR2 is SVGAGI. Trimming pared 2 bases from V and 8 bases from J, leaving 12 bases between. CDR3 coding DNA: TGTGCCAGCAGTTACGGACCCGGGGAAGAAAAACTGTTTTTT. Translated, it gives CASSYGPGEEKLFF.

This chain uses TRBV5-6 with TRBJ2-3, with TRBD2 as a possible D gene (5 bases). This CDR3 is 14 amino acids long. Per the germline V gene, CDR1 is SGHDT and CDR2 is YYEEEE. V lost 6 bases to trimming and J lost 6 bases, with 17 bases between them. The CDR3 protein is CASKNILKRDTQYF. The DNA for the CDR3 is TGTGCCAGCAAGAACATCCTGAAGCGGGATACGCAGTATTTT.

This clonotype was counted a few times. The rearrangement joins TRBV28 to TRBJ2-1, with D tentatively TRBD2 (5 bases). Germline CDR1 reads MDHEN; CDR2 reads SYDVKM. The CDR3 has 13 amino acids. Trimming took off 6 bases at V and 8 bases at J, with 14 bases between the two ends. CDR3 protein: CASSLEHGDEQFF. The CDR3 nucleotides read TGTGCCAGCAGCCTCGAACACGGGGATGAGCAGTTCTTC.

This chain links TRBV2 with TRBJ2-3, with 10 bases fitting TRBD2. Germline values: CDR1 SNHLY, CDR2 FYNNEI. The CDR3 runs 15 residues. Germline trimming cut 7 bases from V and 6 bases from J; bases unmatched to any gene: 10. The CDR3 nucleotides are TGTGCCAGCAACCCGGGAGCGGGAGGGGAGGATACGCAGTATTTT. Translating gives CASNPGAGGEDTQYF.

CDR3 in amino acids: CASRAGGSSYNEQYF. CDR3 DNA sequence: TGTGCCAGCAGGGCAGGTGGGAGCTCCTACAATGAGCAGTACTTC. The chain employs TRBV7-3 and TRBJ2-1, with D perhaps matching TRBD2 (5 bases). Gene TRBJ2-7 matches the end of the DNA better, so the J call may be wrong. Germline assignment: CDR1 SGHTA and CDR2 FQGTGA. This CDR3 has 15 residues.

The J gene is TRBJ1-2, the V gene TRBV20-1; D may be TRBD1 (5 bases). V was cut by 5 bases and J by 8 bases, with 24 bases left in between. The germline V gene encodes CDR1 DFQATT and CDR2 SNEGSKA (reference sequence). The CDR3 spans 15 residues. The DNA for the CDR3 is TGCAGTGCTCCGACGGGGACGTCGGGCCTCTGGGGCTACACCTTC. Protein sequence: CSAPTGTSGLWGYTF.

This sequence joins TRBV20-1 and TRBJ2-1; TRBD1 agrees at 9 bases. V was pared by 5 bases and J by 6 bases, with 17 bases of the junction left unmatched. The CDR3 sequence is 17 residues long. CDR1 is DFQATT, CDR2 SNEGSKA, per germline (reference sequence). CDR3 bases: TGCAGTGCTCGTCCCGGGACAGGGACGATACCGGTCAATGAGCAGTTCTTC. This codes for CSARPGTGTIPVNEQFF.

The rearrangement uses TRBV12-3 or TRBV12-4 and TRBJ1-2; 8 bases fit TRBD1. V lost 3 bases, J lost 3 bases, and 6 bases stayed unmatched. This CDR3 comprises 15 residues. CDR3 DNA: TGTGCCAGCAGTTTTAGGGGACAGGTTTACTATGGCTACACCTTC. It is translated as CASSFRGQVYYGYTF.